Below are 8 T cell receptor delta chains sequenced from a single sample in a study of gamma delta lymphoproliferative disorders and STAT genes. TCRdb reprocessed the multiplex PCR reads through CATT. There are 2,500 to 3,500 delta-chain clones in the sample; around 1.2% occur only once, and nearly 20% lies in the top ten. Genomic DNA from isolated PBMCs served as the sequencing template. Sequences were obtained from blood. These receptor sequences come from a human donor in good health.

With regard to this clone: This DNA's translation differs at residue 15 from TCRdb's protein, which comes from a much larger clone; a read error is likely, and the protein shown is translated from the DNA. The chain combines TRDV2 with TRDJ1; no clear D. CDR3 length equals 17 residues. Germline CDR1 is GEAIGNYY and CDR2 is EKD. CDR3 amino acids: CACDTVGSTGATDKPIF. As DNA, the CDR3 is TGTGCCTGTGACACCGTAGGGAGTACCGGGGCCACCGATAAACCCATCTTT.

To note about this clone: The protein in TCRdb stems from a much larger clone and differs at residue 4 from this DNA's translation, likely a read error; here the protein is translated from the DNA. This sequence joins TRDV2 and TRDJ1, with a possible D match to TRDD3 (6 bases). Trimming stripped 5 bases from V and 0 bases from J, with 15 bases between. CDR1 is GEAIGNYY and CDR2 is EKD in the germline V gene. CDR3 length: 15 residues. The CDR3 loop reads CACGLLMGDTDKLIF. The DNA for the CDR3 is TGTGCCTGTGGCCTACTCATGGGGGACACCGATAAACTCATCTTT.

This clone has only a few counts. The protein in TCRdb stems from a much larger clone and differs at residue 4 from this DNA's translation, likely a read error; here the protein is translated from the DNA. The J gene is TRDJ1, the V gene TRDV2, with TRDD3 matching over 12 bases. Per germline, CDR1 GEAIGNYY and CDR2 EKD. The CDR3 consists of 19 residues. CDR3 nucleotide sequence: TGTGCCTGTAACACCGTGGGACCTGGGGGATACGGGGGCACCGATAAACTCATCTTT. It translates to CACNTVGPGGYGGTDKLIF.

Notes on this clone: A read error is likely here: a far larger clone is one base away. Other DNA sequences from this sample encode an identical CDR3 as well. V gene TRDV1 combines with J gene TRDJ1; TRDD3 agrees at 13 bases. There are 21 residues in the CDR3. CDR1 is TSWWSYY and CDR2 is QGS in the germline V gene. The CDR3 nucleotides read TGTGCCCTTGGGGAACGGGCTACAAAGGAGGACTGGGGGATACGGGACGATAAACTCATCTTT. It encodes CALGERATKEDWGIRDDKLIF.

Comment on this clone: A far larger clone is one nucleotide away, so this likely arose from a read error. This sequence joins TRDV2 and TRDJ1, with D possibly being TRDD3 (5 bases). The germline V gene has CDR1 GEAIGNYY and CDR2 EKD. There are 15 residues in the CDR3. V was shortened by 0 bases and J by 0 bases, with 10 bases between the two germline ends. For the CDR3, the DNA is TGTGCCTGTGACACCGTTGAGGGATACACCGATAAACTCATCTTT. Amino acid sequence: CACDTVEGYTDKLIF.

Concerning this clone itself: The TCRdb protein, from a much larger clone, departs from this DNA's translation at residue 12, likely by read error; the protein shown derives from the DNA. This chain links TRDV2 with TRDJ3; the match to TRDD3 covers 12 bases. Germline V gene sequence: CDR1 GEAIGNYY, CDR2 EKD. The CDR3 runs 17 residues. CDR3 DNA: TGTGCCTGTGACGCTACTGGGGGATACTGGGACGCCCGACAGATGTTTTTC. This translates into CACDATGGYWDARQMFF.

A remark on this clone: A read error is the likely source, as a far larger clone sits one nucleotide away. Other DNA sequences in this sample translate to the same CDR3. The chain recombines TRDV2 with TRDJ1; 9 bases are a match to TRDD3. Germline CDR1 GEAIGNYY, CDR2 EKD. Trimming removed 3 bases from V and 0 bases from J; junction bases left unmatched: 10. The CDR3 runs to 17 residues. CDR3: CACDALSTGGHTDKLIF. DNA for the CDR3: TGTGCCTGTGACGCCCTTAGCACTGGGGGACACACCGATAAACTCATCTTT.

This clone appeared once. CDR3 bases: TGTGCTTCATTGTGCCTTAACCCGATACTGGGGAACCCCAACCCCACCGATAAACTCATCTTT. This codes for CASLCLNPILGNPNPTDKLIF. No call was made for the V gene; the J gene is TRDJ1; the table calls TRDD3, which could not be checked here. The CDR3 spans 21 residues.